The T cell receptor beta chain under discussion was sequenced for a study of T cell responses to AZD1222 COVID-19 vaccine. Across the whole study: Investigators merged groups given second doses at roughly 4 or roughly 12 weeks.

Details on this clone: Its antigen is unidentified.

The protocol was immunoSEQ multiplex PCR, while the TCRdb copy is restricted to in-frame clones and leaves out a portion. The sample shows about 72,000 clones, 87% of them seen only once. Study observations and caveats: Just 5 to 7 people given AZD1222 tested seropositive at baseline. Among the donors, most were white British and more were female, and clonal diversity was possibly underestimated.

Trimming cost V 1 base and J 0 bases, with 12 bases left between them. This CDR3 comprises 16 residues. The V gene's germline CDR1 is SGHTA and CDR2 FQGTGA. The chain has TRBV7-3 and TRBJ2-5, with D perhaps TRBD1 or TRBD2 (5 bases each). The receptor was isolated from an adult in good health. The source material was peripheral blood, sampled on day 0 of AZD1222 vaccination. The CDR3 protein is CASSLKSGPYQETQYF. Written as DNA, the CDR3 is TGTGCCAGCAGCTTAAAGTCGGGGCCGTACCAAGAGACCCAGTACTTC.